The clone carrying this TCR beta chain was seen ten or more times. Antigen unknown. Authors of the study amplified TCR beta CDR3 regions from RNA transcripts. HTBI primers drove first-round RT-PCR of the TCR CDR3. TCRdb re-derived calls from the multiplex PCR reads in MiXCR, one entry per CDR3 protein. The sample lists a few hundred thousand distinct CDR3 sequences; roughly 15% were seen once. The data belong to a study of T cells in Graves' hyperthyroidism and ophthalmopathy. Out of around 10 ml of fresh peripheral blood came the PBMCs. This CDR3 has 12 amino acids. Germline CDR1 is MDHEN and CDR2 is SYDVKM. V dropped 8 bases and J dropped 3 bases, with 11 bases sitting between them. General study points: Appearing also in blood were most of the thyroid clonotypes expanded above 0.001.

This sequence originates from a woman aged 30 to 39 with Graves' ophthalmopathy. The rearrangement links TRBV28 to TRBJ2-7; D unclear. The sequenced sample was blood. The CDR3 region has the DNA TGTGCCAGCGGACGGATTAACTACGAGCAGTACTTC. Encoded protein: CASGRINYEQYF.